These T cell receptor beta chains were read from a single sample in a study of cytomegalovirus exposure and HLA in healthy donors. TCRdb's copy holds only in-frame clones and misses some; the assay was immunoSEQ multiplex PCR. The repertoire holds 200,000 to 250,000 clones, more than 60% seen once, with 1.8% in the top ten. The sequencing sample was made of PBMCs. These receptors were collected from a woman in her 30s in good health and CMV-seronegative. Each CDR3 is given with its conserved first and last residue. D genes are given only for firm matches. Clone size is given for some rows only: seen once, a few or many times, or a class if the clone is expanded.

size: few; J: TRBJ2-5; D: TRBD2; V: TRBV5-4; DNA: TGTGCCAGCAGCTTAGGACTAGCAGAGACCCAGTACTTC; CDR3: CASSLGLAETQYF
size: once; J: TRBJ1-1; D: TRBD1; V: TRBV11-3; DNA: TGTGCCAGCAGCTTGAACAGGGGGACCACTGAAGCTTTCTTT; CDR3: CASSLNRGTTEAFF
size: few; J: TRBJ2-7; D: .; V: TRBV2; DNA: TGTGCCAGCAGCGGTGGAGGCGCTTTGAACGAGCAGTACTTC; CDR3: CASSGGGALNEQYF
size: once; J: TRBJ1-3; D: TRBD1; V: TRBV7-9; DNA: TGTGCCAGCAGCTACCCGACAGGGTTGTCTGGAAACACCATATATTTT; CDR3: CASSYPTGLSGNTIYF
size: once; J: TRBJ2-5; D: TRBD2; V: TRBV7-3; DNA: TGTGCCAGCAGCCCAAACCCTAGCGGGGCCCAAGAGACCCAGTACTTC; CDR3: CASSPNPSGAQETQYF
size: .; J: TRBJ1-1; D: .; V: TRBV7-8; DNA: TGTGCCAGCAGCTTCTGGGGACTCAACACTGAAGCTTTCTTT; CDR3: CASSFWGLNTEAFF
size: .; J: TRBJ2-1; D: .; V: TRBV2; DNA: TGTGCCAGCAACCCGACAGAGCATGAGCAGTTCTTC; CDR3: CASNPTEHEQFF
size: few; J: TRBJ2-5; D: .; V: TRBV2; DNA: TGTGCCAGCAGTCAAAGGGGGCGGGGGGTGGTAGGAGAGACCCAGTACTTC; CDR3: CASSQRGRGVVGETQYF
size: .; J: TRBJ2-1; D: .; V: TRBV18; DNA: TGTGCCAGCTCACCACCTAAGGGACTTTCCGAGCAGTTCTTC; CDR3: CASSPPKGLSEQFF
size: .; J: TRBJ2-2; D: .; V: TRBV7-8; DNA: TGTGCCAGCAGCTTGAGGACAGCGACGAACACCGGGGAGCTGTTTTTT; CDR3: CASSLRTATNTGELFF
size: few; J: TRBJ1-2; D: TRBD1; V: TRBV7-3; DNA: TGTGCCAGCAGCTTACGGCCGGCAGGGGGCTCTACCTATGGCTACACCTTC; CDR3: CASSLRPAGGSTYGYTF
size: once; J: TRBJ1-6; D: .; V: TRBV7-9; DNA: TGTGCCAGCAGCCGTCTCGAGCCCCGGGGAGAACATAATTCACCCCTCCACTTT; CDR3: CASSRLEPRGEHNSPLHF
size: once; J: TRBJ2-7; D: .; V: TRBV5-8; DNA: TGTGCCAGCACCTGGGGCAGGGGATACGAGCAGTACTTC; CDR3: CASTWGRGYEQYF
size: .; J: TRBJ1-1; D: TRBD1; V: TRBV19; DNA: TGTGCCAGTTCGTACAGGGGGCAAACTGAAGCTTTCTTT; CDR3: CASSYRGQTEAFF